In this sample, the clone carrying this T cell receptor (beta chain) turned up a few times. Its cognate antigen is unknown. Averaging roughly 0.12 L, one heparinised blood draw came from each individual donor. As every portion of the isolated RNA was reverse transcribed, the sequencing read expressed TCRB transcripts. The method was immunoSEQ multiplex PCR; TCRdb's version includes in-frame clones alone and lacks a portion of them. The table has hundreds of thousands of clones, around 15% seen once. The sample comes from a study of beta chain features in type 1 diabetes. Study-level results: Any role of HLA type in TCRB rearrangement remained unresolved here.

Germline assignment: CDR1 ENHRY and CDR2 SYGVKD. With 8 bases removed from V and 9 bases from J, the gap between germline ends came to 14 bases. CDR3 length: 13 residues. J is TRBJ1-6 and V is TRBV10-3, with a possible D match to TRBD1 (5 bases). Sequences were obtained from naive CD4+ T cells from blood. The clonotype was recovered from a man aged 18 to 35 in good health. The CDR3 is CAIRARVGSPLHF. In DNA form, the CDR3 reads TGTGCCATCCGGGCCAGGGTCGGTTCACCCCTCCACTTT.